The clone carrying this T cell receptor beta chain was found many times. The target antigen is unknown. This sample was taken from a study of T cells after yellow fever vaccination. CDR3 length equals 16 residues. Germline-derived CDR1 and CDR2 are MGHDK and SYGVNS. V dropped 5 bases and J dropped 0 bases, with 13 bases sitting between them. General observations from the study: The study re-detected most primary-vaccination clones after the booster (approximately 96% CD4, approximately 87% CD8). The secondary response showed a weaker magnitude and a faster peak, day 5 versus 15.

TCRdb reprocessed the 5' RACE reads via MiXCR and lists one record per CDR3 protein. Altogether approximately 510,000 distinct CDR3 sequences are present, about a fifth being singletons, with the ten largest covering around 16%. The receptor comes from a man younger than 30 who received the YFV17D yellow fever vaccine. This sequence joins TRBV25-1 and TRBJ1-4, with D uncertain. Material: PBMCs, obtained approximately 20 days after the first yellow fever vaccination. DNA for the CDR3: TGTGCCAGCAGTTTCTCCAGACTCGCAACTAATGAAAAACTGTTTTTT. Translating gives CASSFSRLATNEKLFF.